These 5 T cell receptor beta chains were all obtained from the same sample, sequenced in a study of T-cell memory formation after mild COVID-19. Using its own MiXCR run on the 5' RACE reads, TCRdb lists one record per CDR3 protein. The sample lists 500,000 to 550,000 distinct CDR3 sequences, 20% occurring once. The sample consisted of PBMCs or a T cell subset sorted from them (not recorded which). The receptors shown here come from an adult woman who had mild COVID-19 (a few samples of this study predate the infection). Cell type and time point are not known.

The CDR3 nucleotides are TGTGCCAGCAGCGTAGGCAGGCAGCCCCCTGAGCAGTTCTTC. Amino acid sequence: CASSVGRQPPEQFF. This sequence joins TRBV9 and TRBJ2-1; D not certain. Between the trimmed V and J ends, which lost 0 bases and 9 bases, there was a span of 13 bases. The CDR3 runs 14 residues. Germline CDR1 reads SGDLS; CDR2 reads YYNGEE.

This clonotype came up a few times. The rearrangement links TRBV12-3 or TRBV12-4 to TRBJ1-4, with 8 bases identical to TRBD1. V gave up 6 bases and J gave up 2 bases; unmatched junction bases: 5. CDR3 length equals 15 residues. The CDR3 sequence: CASSPRGPTNEKLFF. DNA of the CDR3: TGTGCCAGCAGCCCCAGGGGGCCGACTAATGAAAAACTGTTTTTT.

This chain connects TRBV12-3 or TRBV12-4 to TRBJ1-1; the D gene is possibly TRBD1 (6 bases). The CDR3 is 15 residues long. V lost 6 bases and J lost 5, with 19 bases in between. Here the CDR3 reads CASSPRGGARTEAFF. CDR3 DNA sequence: TGTGCCAGCAGCCCCCGCGGGGGCGCGCGGACTGAAGCTTTCTTT.

The chain joins TRBV12-3 or TRBV12-4 to TRBJ2-1; D is unclear. This CDR3 comprises 12 residues. Trimming left V 6 bases short and J 8 bases short, with 11 bases between. The DNA for the CDR3 is TGTGCCAGCAGCAAGCGTGAGTATGAGCAGTTCTTC. This sequence encodes CASSKREYEQFF.

J is TRBJ1-4 and V is TRBV12-3 or TRBV12-4, with D possibly being TRBD1 (5 bases). This CDR3 region has 14 residues. Trimming removed 5 bases at V and 8 bases at J, with 15 bases between. This chain's CDR3 is CASSHAGTGEKLFF. DNA for the CDR3: TGTGCCAGCAGTCATGCCGGGACTGGAGAAAAACTGTTTTTT.